These T cell receptor beta chains were read from a single sample in a study of T cell repertoires in cytomegalovirus infection. These receptors' targets are unknown. TCRdb fed the reads into MiXCR, producing one record per CDR3 protein. The data show some 940,000 distinct CDR3 sequences, roughly 31% seen once. Sequenced here: cultured CD8+ T cells from PBMCs, sampled from culture after CMV antigen stimulation. The source is a human donor in good health (CMV status not recorded). Some clones in this sample may be carry-over from other donors' samples. Each CDR3 is given with its conserved first and last residue. Fields, in order: D gene, clone size, J gene, V gene, CDR3 protein, CDR3 DNA. D genes are given only for firm matches. Size is omitted from some rows. Given values are once, few, many or a class for expanded clones.

D: NA
size: NA
J: TRBJ1-2
V: TRBV7-9
CDR3: CASSSHTGRGTF
DNA: TGTGCCAGCAGCTCCCACACGGGCCGGGGCACCTTC

D: TRBD1
size: NA
J: TRBJ2-3
V: TRBV19
CDR3: CATTGGTDTQYF
DNA: TGTGCCACGACAGGGGGCACAGATACGCAGTATTTT

D: NA
size: NA
J: TRBJ1-1
V: TRBV7-8
CDR3: CASSLFGDTEAFF
DNA: TGTGCCAGCAGCTTGTTCGGGGACACTGAAGCTTTCTTT

D: TRBD1
size: few
J: TRBJ2-2
V: TRBV7-8
CDR3: CASSSGTADGELFF
DNA: TGTGCCAGCAGCTCCGGGACAGCGGACGGGGAGCTGTTTTTT

D: NA
size: NA
J: TRBJ1-4
V: TRBV6-2/TRBV6-3
CDR3: CVSSAYGRAEKLFF
DNA: TGTGTCAGCAGCGCATACGGGAGGGCTGAAAAACTGTTTTTT

D: TRBD2
size: NA
J: TRBJ2-1
V: TRBV12-3/TRBV12-4
CDR3: CASTPVGGGTSYNEQFF
DNA: TGTGCCAGCACCCCCGTCGGGGGGGGGACAAGCTACAATGAGCAGTTCTTC

D: TRBD2
size: few
J: TRBJ2-5
V: TRBV6-6
CDR3: CASNPGLAGSETQYF
DNA: TGTGCCAGCAACCCGGGACTAGCGGGGTCGGAGACCCAGTACTTC

D: NA
size: many
J: TRBJ1-2
V: TRBV7-8
CDR3: CASSLGHADGYTF
DNA: TGTGCCAGCAGCTTGGGCCACGCCGATGGCTACACCTTC

D: TRBD1
size: few
J: TRBJ2-1
V: TRBV7-9
CDR3: CASSWRDRGIEQFF
DNA: TGTGCCAGCAGCTGGCGGGACAGGGGGATTGAGCAGTTCTTC

D: NA
size: NA
J: TRBJ2-2
V: TRBV10-3
CDR3: CAIANRDTNTGELFF
DNA: TGTGCCATCGCGAACCGGGACACTAACACCGGGGAGCTGTTTTTT

D: NA
size: NA
J: TRBJ1-1
V: TRBV27
CDR3: CVSSPTSGTNTEAFF
DNA: TGTGTCAGCAGTCCGACATCTGGCACGAACACTGAAGCTTTCTTT

D: TRBD2
size: many
J: TRBJ2-1
V: TRBV27
CDR3: CASSFSGGARNEQFF
DNA: TGTGCCAGCAGTTTTAGCGGGGGGGCGAGGAATGAGCAGTTCTTC

D: NA
size: NA
J: TRBJ2-3
V: TRBV11-2
CDR3: CASSLLGNTRDTQYF
DNA: TGTGCCAGCAGCTTATTGGGAAACACAAGAGATACGCAGTATTTT

D: NA
size: NA
J: TRBJ2-1
V: TRBV15
CDR3: CATSRGTGYPYNEQFF
DNA: TGTGCCACCAGCAGAGGTACAGGGTATCCCTACAATGAGCAGTTCTTC

D: NA
size: NA
J: TRBJ1-5
V: TRBV12-3/TRBV12-4
CDR3: CASSLGGSPDQPQHF
DNA: TGTGCCAGCAGTTTAGGTGGCTCGCCCGATCAGCCCCAGCATTTT

D: NA
size: few
J: TRBJ2-7
V: TRBV7-6
CDR3: CASSLASRGHYEQYF
DNA: TGTGCCAGCAGCTTAGCGTCGCGGGGACACTACGAGCAGTACTTC

D: NA
size: NA
J: TRBJ1-3
V: TRBV5-5
CDR3: CASSVSGQNTIYF
DNA: TGTGCCAGCAGCGTCTCGGGACAAAACACCATATATTTT

D: TRBD2
size: many
J: TRBJ2-2
V: TRBV7-6
CDR3: CASSLEPGLADTGELFF
DNA: TGTGCCAGCAGCTTAGAACCGGGACTAGCGGACACCGGGGAGCTGTTTTTT

D: NA
size: NA
J: TRBJ1-4
V: TRBV4-3
CDR3: CASSQEIGSANEKLFF
DNA: TGCGCCAGCAGCCAAGAGATCGGCAGTGCTAATGAAAAACTGTTTTTT

D: NA
size: few
J: TRBJ2-4
V: TRBV27
CDR3: CASSPGETTVAKNIQYF
DNA: TGTGCCAGCAGCCCCGGAGAAACGACAGTAGCCAAAAACATTCAGTACTTC

D: NA
size: NA
J: TRBJ1-5
V: TRBV27
CDR3: CASTPPGVNQPQHF
DNA: TGTGCCAGCACCCCCCCGGGGGTCAATCAGCCCCAGCATTTT

D: TRBD1
size: NA
J: TRBJ1-2
V: TRBV7-9
CDR3: CASSPTGIDGYTF
DNA: TGTGCCAGCAGCCCGACAGGGATCGATGGCTACACCTTC

D: TRBD1
size: NA
J: TRBJ2-2
V: TRBV7-6
CDR3: CASRLPGQGGAGELFF
DNA: TGTGCCAGCAGGTTGCCGGGACAGGGGGGAGCCGGGGAGCTGTTTTTT

D: NA
size: few
J: TRBJ1-2
V: TRBV6-5
CDR3: CASTPGAGAIGYTF
DNA: TGTGCCAGCACACCCGGGGCCGGGGCCATCGGCTACACCTTC

D: TRBD2
size: NA
J: TRBJ2-1
V: TRBV4-3
CDR3: CASSQGPGGAGGNNEQFF
DNA: TGCGCCAGCAGCCAAGGCCCTGGGGGAGCGGGGGGGAACAATGAGCAGTTCTTC

D: NA
size: NA
J: TRBJ2-1
V: TRBV19
CDR3: CASTYSSSSYNEQFF
DNA: TGTGCCAGCACCTACAGCTCAAGCTCCTACAATGAGCAGTTCTTC

D: TRBD1
size: NA
J: TRBJ2-7
V: TRBV7-4
CDR3: CASSGQGVSSYEQYF
DNA: TGTGCCAGCAGCGGACAGGGGGTAAGCTCCTACGAGCAGTACTTC

D: NA
size: few
J: TRBJ1-2
V: TRBV15
CDR3: CATQTSVSDGYTF
DNA: TGTGCCACTCAAACGTCCGTTTCGGATGGCTACACCTTC

D: TRBD2
size: many
J: TRBJ2-7
V: TRBV7-8
CDR3: CASSQTSGGVYEQYF
DNA: TGTGCCAGCAGCCAGACTAGCGGGGGGGTATACGAGCAGTACTTC

D: NA
size: few
J: TRBJ2-1
V: TRBV28
CDR3: CASSPHGNEQFF
DNA: TGTGCCAGCAGTCCGCACGGGAATGAGCAGTTCTTC

D: NA
size: NA
J: TRBJ1-4
V: TRBV2
CDR3: CARGDTTLANEKLFF
DNA: TGTGCCAGGGGGGACACTACATTGGCTAATGAAAAACTGTTTTTT

D: NA
size: few
J: TRBJ2-1
V: TRBV18
CDR3: CASSPFTDEQFF
DNA: TGTGCCAGCTCACCATTTACCGATGAGCAGTTCTTC

D: NA
size: few
J: TRBJ2-6
V: TRBV7-9
CDR3: CASRTREFLSGANVLTF
DNA: TGTGCCAGCAGAACCCGGGAGTTCCTCTCTGGGGCCAACGTCCTGACTTTC

D: TRBD2
size: few
J: TRBJ2-5
V: TRBV6-2/TRBV6-3
CDR3: CASSYGMASGVETQYF
DNA: TGTGCCAGCAGTTATGGGATGGCTAGCGGGGTCGAGACCCAGTACTTC

D: NA
size: few
J: TRBJ1-1
V: TRBV6-1
CDR3: CASSPAGLEAFF
DNA: TGTGCCAGCAGTCCCGCGGGTCTTGAAGCTTTCTTT

D: NA
size: NA
J: TRBJ2-7
V: TRBV3-1
CDR3: CASSPIGARFYEQYF
DNA: TGTGCCAGCAGCCCCATTGGAGCAAGATTCTACGAGCAGTACTTC

D: NA
size: many
J: TRBJ2-1
V: TRBV7-8
CDR3: CASSPSLYNEQFF
DNA: TGTGCCAGCAGCCCCAGCCTTTACAATGAGCAGTTCTTC

D: NA
size: NA
J: TRBJ2-1
V: TRBV5-1
CDR3: CASTGTRGIYNEQFF
DNA: TGCGCCAGCACCGGGACAAGGGGGATCTACAATGAGCAGTTCTTC

D: TRBD1
size: many
J: TRBJ1-5
V: TRBV7-2
CDR3: CASSTPDRGLDQPQHF
DNA: TGTGCCAGCAGCACCCCCGACAGGGGGCTTGATCAGCCCCAGCATTTT

D: TRBD1
size: once
J: TRBJ1-2
V: TRBV2
CDR3: CASRDRGFTF
DNA: TGTGCCAGCAGGGACAGGGGATTTACCTTC

D: NA
size: NA
J: TRBJ2-2
V: TRBV20-1
CDR3: CSARPAAGELFF
DNA: TGCAGTGCTAGGCCCGCCGCCGGGGAGCTGTTTTTT

D: NA
size: NA
J: TRBJ1-1
V: TRBV27
CDR3: CASSPSTAPNTEAFF
DNA: TGTGCCAGCAGTCCCAGCACAGCCCCGAACACTGAAGCTTTCTTT

D: NA
size: NA
J: TRBJ2-7
V: TRBV7-8
CDR3: CASRSGSHEQYF
DNA: TGTGCCAGCCGATCAGGGTCCCACGAGCAGTACTTC

D: NA
size: many
J: TRBJ1-1
V: TRBV7-2
CDR3: CASSLGSGVTEAFF
DNA: TGTGCCAGCAGCTTAGGCTCAGGGGTCACTGAAGCTTTCTTT

D: NA
size: NA
J: TRBJ1-1
V: TRBV29-1
CDR3: CSVEGGDYTEAFF
DNA: TGCAGCGTTGAAGGGGGCGACTACACTGAAGCTTTCTTT

D: NA
size: NA
J: TRBJ1-2
V: TRBV5-4
CDR3: CASIGGGAGNYGYTF
DNA: TGTGCCAGCATCGGGGGGGGCGCAGGGAACTATGGCTACACCTTC

D: NA
size: few
J: TRBJ2-3
V: TRBV7-2
CDR3: CASSLVNSPSTDTQYF
DNA: TGTGCCAGCAGCTTAGTAAATAGCCCCAGCACAGATACGCAGTATTTT

D: NA
size: few
J: TRBJ2-5
V: TRBV20-1
CDR3: CSARDRRGGNQETQYF
DNA: TGCAGTGCTAGAGATAGGAGGGGGGGAAACCAAGAGACCCAGTACTTC